The TCR beta chain described here comes from a study of quantifying T cell responses using KT2 cells. The wider study: Reverse transcription used primers in the TCR alpha and beta constant regions.

The cDNA 3' end received a ligated oligonucleotide with a UMI. First-round PCR used about 4 cycles and beta primers RC1.1 and RC1.2 covering TRBC1 and TRBC2. A single record per CDR3 protein comes from TCRdb applying MiXCR to the UMI-ligation and nested PCR reads. The data show fewer than 50,000 distinct CDR3 sequences, about 18% seen once. Germline loops: CDR1 MGHRA, CDR2 YSYEKL. The V end was cut by 0 bases, the J end by 8 bases, with 8 bases between. The CDR3 has 13 residues. Different KT2-to-PBMC ratios were created with a constant PBMC count. This TCR derives from a human donor. Material for sequencing was PBMCs spiked with cells of the T cell clone KT2. The V call is TRBV4-1, the J call TRBJ1-5, with D perhaps TRBD1 (5 bases). As DNA, the CDR3 is TGCGCCAGCAGCCAAGATAGGGACGAGCCCCAGCATTTT. Protein product: CASSQDRDEPQHF.